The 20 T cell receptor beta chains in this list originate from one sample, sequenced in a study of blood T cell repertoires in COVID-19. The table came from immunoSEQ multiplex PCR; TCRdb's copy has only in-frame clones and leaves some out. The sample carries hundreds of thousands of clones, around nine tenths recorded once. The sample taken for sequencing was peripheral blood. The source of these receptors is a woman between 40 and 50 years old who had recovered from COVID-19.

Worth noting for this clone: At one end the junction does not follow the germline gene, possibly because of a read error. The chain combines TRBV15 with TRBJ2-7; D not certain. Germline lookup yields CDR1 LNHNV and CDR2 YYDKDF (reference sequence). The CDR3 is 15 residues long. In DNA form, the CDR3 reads TGTGCCACCAGCAGAGATGCAGTTACCTCCTCCGAGCAGTACTTC. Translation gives CATSRDAVTSSEQYF.

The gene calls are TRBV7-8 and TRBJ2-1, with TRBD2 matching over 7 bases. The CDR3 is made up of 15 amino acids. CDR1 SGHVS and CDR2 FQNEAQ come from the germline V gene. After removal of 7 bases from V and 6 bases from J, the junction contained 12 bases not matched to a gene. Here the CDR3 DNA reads TGTGCCAGCACTACCGGACTAGGCTCTCGCAATGAGCAGTTCTTC. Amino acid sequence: CASTTGLGSRNEQFF.

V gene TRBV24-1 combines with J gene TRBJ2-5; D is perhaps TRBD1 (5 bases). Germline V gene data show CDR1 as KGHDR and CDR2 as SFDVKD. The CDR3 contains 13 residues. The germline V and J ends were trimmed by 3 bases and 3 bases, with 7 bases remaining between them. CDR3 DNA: TGTGCCACCAGTGATGGACATAAAGAGACCCAGTACTTC. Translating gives CATSDGHKETQYF.

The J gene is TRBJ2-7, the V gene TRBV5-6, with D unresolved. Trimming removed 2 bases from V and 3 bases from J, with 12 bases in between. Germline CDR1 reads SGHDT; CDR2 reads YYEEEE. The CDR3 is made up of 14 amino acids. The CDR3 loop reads CASSFSLSYYEQYF. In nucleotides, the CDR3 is TGTGCCAGCAGCTTTTCACTTAGTTACTACGAGCAGTACTTC.

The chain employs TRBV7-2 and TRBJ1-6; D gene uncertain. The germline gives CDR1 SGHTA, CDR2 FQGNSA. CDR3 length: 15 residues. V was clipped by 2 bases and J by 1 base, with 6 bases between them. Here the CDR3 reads CASSLPGSYNSPLHF. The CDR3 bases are TGTGCCAGCAGCTTACCGGGGTCCTATAATTCACCCCTCCACTTT.

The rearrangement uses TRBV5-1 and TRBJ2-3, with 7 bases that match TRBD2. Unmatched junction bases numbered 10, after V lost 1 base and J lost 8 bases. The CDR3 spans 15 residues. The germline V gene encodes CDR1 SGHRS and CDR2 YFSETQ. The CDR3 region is CASSLTSVGPFTQYF. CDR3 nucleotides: TGCGCCAGCAGCTTGACTAGCGTTGGCCCCTTTACGCAGTATTTT.

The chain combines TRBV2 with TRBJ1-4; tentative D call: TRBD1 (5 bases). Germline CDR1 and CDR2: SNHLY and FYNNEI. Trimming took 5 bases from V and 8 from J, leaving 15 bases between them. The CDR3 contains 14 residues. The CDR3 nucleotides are TGTGCCAGCAGTTCCAGGGAGGTGGGGGAAAAACTGTTTTTT. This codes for CASSSREVGEKLFF.

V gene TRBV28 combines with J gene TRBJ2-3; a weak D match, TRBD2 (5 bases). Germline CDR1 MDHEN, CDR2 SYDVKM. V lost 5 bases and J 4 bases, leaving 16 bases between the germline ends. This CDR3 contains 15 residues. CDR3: CASSEGWGYADTQYF. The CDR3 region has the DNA TGTGCCAGCAGTGAGGGTTGGGGATACGCAGATACGCAGTATTTT.

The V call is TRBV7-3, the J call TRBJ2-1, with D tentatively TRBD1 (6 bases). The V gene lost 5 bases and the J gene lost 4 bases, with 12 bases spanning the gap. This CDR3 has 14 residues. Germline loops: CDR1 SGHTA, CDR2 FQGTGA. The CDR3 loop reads CASSPGQVYNEQFF. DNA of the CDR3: TGTGCCAGCAGCCCGGGACAAGTTTACAATGAGCAGTTCTTC. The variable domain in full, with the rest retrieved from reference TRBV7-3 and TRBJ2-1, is GAGVSQTPSNKVTEKGKYVELRCDPISGHTALYWYRQSLGQGPEFLIYFQGTGAADDSGLPNDRFFAVRPEGSVSTLKIQRTERGDSAVYLCASSPGQVYNEQFFGPGTRLTVL.

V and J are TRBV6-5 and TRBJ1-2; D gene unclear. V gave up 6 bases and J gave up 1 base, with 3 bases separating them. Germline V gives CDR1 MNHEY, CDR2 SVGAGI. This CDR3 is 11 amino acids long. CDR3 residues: CASSSNYGYTF. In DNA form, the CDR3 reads TGTGCCAGCAGCAGTAACTATGGCTACACCTTC.

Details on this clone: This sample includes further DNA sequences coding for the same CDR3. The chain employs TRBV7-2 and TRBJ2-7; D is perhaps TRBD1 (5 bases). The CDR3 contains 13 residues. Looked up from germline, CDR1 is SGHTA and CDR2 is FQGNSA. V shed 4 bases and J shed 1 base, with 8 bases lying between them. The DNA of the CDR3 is TGTGCCAGCAGCTCCAGGGTTTCCTACGAGCAGTACTTC. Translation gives CASSSRVSYEQYF.

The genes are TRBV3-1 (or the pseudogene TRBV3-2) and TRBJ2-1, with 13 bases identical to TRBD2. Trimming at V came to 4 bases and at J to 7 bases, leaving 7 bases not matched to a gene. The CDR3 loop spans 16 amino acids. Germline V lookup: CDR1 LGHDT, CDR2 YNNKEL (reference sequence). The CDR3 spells CASSRRTSGSGNEQFF. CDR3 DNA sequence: TGTGCCAGCAGCCGCCGGACTAGCGGGAGCGGGAATGAGCAGTTCTTC.

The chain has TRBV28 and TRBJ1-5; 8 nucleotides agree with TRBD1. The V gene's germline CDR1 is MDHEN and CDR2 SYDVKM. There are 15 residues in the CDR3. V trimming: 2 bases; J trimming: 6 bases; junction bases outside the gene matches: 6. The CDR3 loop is CASSLTGGVSQPQHF. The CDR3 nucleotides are TGTGCCAGCAGTTTAACAGGGGGGGTTTCTCAGCCCCAGCATTTT.

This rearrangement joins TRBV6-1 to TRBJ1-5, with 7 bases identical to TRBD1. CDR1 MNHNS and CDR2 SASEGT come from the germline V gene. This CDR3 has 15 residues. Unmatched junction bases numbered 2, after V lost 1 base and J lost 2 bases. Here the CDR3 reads CASSEDRGGNQPQHF. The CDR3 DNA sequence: TGTGCCAGCAGTGAAGACAGGGGTGGCAATCAGCCCCAGCATTTT.

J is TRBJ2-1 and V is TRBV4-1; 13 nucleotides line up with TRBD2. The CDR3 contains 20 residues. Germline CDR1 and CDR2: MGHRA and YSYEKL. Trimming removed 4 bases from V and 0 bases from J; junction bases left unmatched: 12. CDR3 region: CASSRRLAGGHDSSYNEQFF. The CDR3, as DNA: TGCGCCAGCAGCCGACGACTAGCGGGGGGCCATGATAGCTCCTACAATGAGCAGTTCTTC.

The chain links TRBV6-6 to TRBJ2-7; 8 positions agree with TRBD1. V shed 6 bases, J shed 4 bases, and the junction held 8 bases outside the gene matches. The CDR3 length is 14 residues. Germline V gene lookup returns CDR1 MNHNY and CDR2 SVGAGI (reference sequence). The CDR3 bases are TGTGCCAGCAGCTTCGGACAGGGTGGGTACGAGCAGTACTTC. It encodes CASSFGQGGYEQYF.

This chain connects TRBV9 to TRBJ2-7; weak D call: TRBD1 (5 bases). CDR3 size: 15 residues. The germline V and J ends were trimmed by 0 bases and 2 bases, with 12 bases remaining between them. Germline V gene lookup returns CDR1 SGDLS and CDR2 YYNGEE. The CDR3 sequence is CASSVAVGQAYEQYF. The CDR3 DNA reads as TGTGCCAGCAGCGTAGCTGTGGGGCAGGCCTACGAGCAGTACTTC.

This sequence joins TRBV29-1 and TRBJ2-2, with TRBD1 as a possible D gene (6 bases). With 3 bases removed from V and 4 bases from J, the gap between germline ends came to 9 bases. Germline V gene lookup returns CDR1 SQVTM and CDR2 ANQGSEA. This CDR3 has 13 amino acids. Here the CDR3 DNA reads TGCAGCGTTGACAGGGGCGCCACCGGGGAGCTGTTTTTT. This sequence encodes CSVDRGATGELFF.

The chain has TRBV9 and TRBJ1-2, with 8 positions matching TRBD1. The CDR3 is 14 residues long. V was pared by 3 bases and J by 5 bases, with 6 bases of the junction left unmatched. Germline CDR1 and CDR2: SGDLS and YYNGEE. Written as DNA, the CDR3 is TGTGCCAGCAGCGGACAGGACAGGGTTTATGGCTACACCTTC. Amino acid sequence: CASSGQDRVYGYTF.

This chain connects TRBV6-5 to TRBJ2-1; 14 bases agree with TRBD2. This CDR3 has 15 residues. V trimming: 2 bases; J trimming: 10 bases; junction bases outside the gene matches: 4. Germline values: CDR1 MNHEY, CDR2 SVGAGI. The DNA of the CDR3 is TGTGCCAGCAGTTACCTGGGACTAGCGGGAGTCGAGCAGTTCTTC. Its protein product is CASSYLGLAGVEQFF.